The rows below give T cell receptor beta chains drawn from one sample of a study of shared clonotypes between healthy human individuals. Libraries were prepared by immunoSEQ multiplex PCR; TCRdb keeps only in-frame clonotypes and omits some of them. The table records about 2.4 million clones, 90% to 95% of them present only once. The sample was naive CD4+ T cells from PBMCs. Source of these receptors: a man between 18 and 35 years old in good health. Some clones in this sample may be carry-over from other donors' samples. CDR3s include the opening cysteine and the closing phenylalanine or tryptophan. D genes are given only for firm matches. Clone size is not always given. Where it is, it says once, few, many or a class for expanded clones.

abundance,len,v_gene,d_gene,j_gene,CDR3nt,CDR3aa
-,16,TRBV27,-,TRBJ1-5,TGTGCCAGCAGTACGACAAGTATGGGGTACAAGCAGCCCCAGCATTTT,CASSTTSMGYKQPQHF
-,12,TRBV6-6,-,TRBJ2-7,TGTGCCAGCAGTCAGGGGTACTACGAGCAGTACTTC,CASSQGYYEQYF
-,13,TRBV7-3,-,TRBJ2-1,TGTGCCAGCAGCAAACAGGGTTGGTCGGAGCAGTTCTTC,CASSKQGWSEQFF
few,12,TRBV10-1,-,TRBJ1-1,TGCGCCAGCAGTGGGGTGGGGGCTGAAGCTTTCTTT,CASSGVGAEAFF
-,14,TRBV11-2,-,TRBJ2-7,TGTGCCAGCAGCTTAATTCTGAGTTCCTACGAGCAGTACTTC,CASSLILSSYEQYF
-,14,TRBV18,-,TRBJ1-2,TGTGCCAGCTCACCACCAGGTTCAAACTATGGCTACACCTTC,CASSPPGSNYGYTF
-,14,TRBV11-2,-,TRBJ2-3,TGTGCCAGCAGCTTAGCCTTTAGCACAGATACGCAGTATTTT,CASSLAFSTDTQYF
once,15,TRBV9,TRBD1,TRBJ2-5,TGTGCCAGCAGCCTACAGGGGAAGATCCAAGAGACCCAGTACTTC,CASSLQGKIQETQYF
once,16,TRBV30,-,TRBJ1-3,TGTGCCTGGAATACTAAAACCGGGGGCTCTGGAAACACCATATATTTT,CAWNTKTGGSGNTIYF
-,15,TRBV5-1,-,TRBJ1-1,TGCGCCAGCAGCCCAAATGGACAGATGAACACTGAAGCTTTCTTT,CASSPNGQMNTEAFF
-,17,TRBV7-9,-,TRBJ2-2,TGTGCCAGCAGCTTAGCGCCTCGGACAGCGAACACCGGGGAGCTGTTTTTT,CASSLAPRTANTGELFF
-,19,TRBV5-1,-,TRBJ2-5,TGCGCCAGCAGCTTGGTCCTCCAGCGGAGGGCAAATGGGCAAGAGACCCAGTACTTC,CASSLVLQRRANGQETQYF
-,15,TRBV5-1,TRBD2,TRBJ2-5,TGCGCCAGCATCGGACTAGCGGGAGTGGGACAGACCCAGTACTTC,CASIGLAGVGQTQYF
-,15,TRBV5-1,-,TRBJ1-2,TGCGCCAGCAGCCTCGGACGGAGTGTTAACTATGGCTACACCTTC,CASSLGRSVNYGYTF
-,15,TRBV4-1,TRBD2,TRBJ2-7,TGCGCCAGCAGCCTCTCGGGGGGGAGTTCCTACGAGCAGTACTTC,CASSLSGGSSYEQYF